This T cell receptor beta chain was recovered during a study of T cell responses to AZD1222 COVID-19 vaccine. Study results and caveats: Most donors were white British, females outnumbered males, and clonal diversity was possibly underestimated. Epitopes outside B.1.351 and B.1.1.7 mutated regions reportedly drew nearly half of spike TCRs. Vaccine-associated CD4 TCRs ranged over spike, dominating at 160-218 and 743-854.

With 3 bases removed from V and 2 bases from J, the gap between germline ends came to 13 bases. This CDR3 has 15 amino acids. CDR1 and CDR2 (germline): LGHDT, YNNKEL (reference sequence). With respect to this clone: Its antigen remains unidentified.

Repertoires were generated with immunoSEQ multiplex PCR, while TCRdb's copy carries only in-frame clones and drops some. The table lists roughly 120,000 clones, 86% of them singletons. Second-dose intervals near 4 or 12 weeks were combined. The sequence derives from an adult who received the AZD1222 COVID-19 vaccine. The sample consisted of peripheral blood, taken 28 days after the second AZD1222 dose. The chain is built from TRBV3-1 (or the pseudogene TRBV3-2) and TRBJ2-5; the D call may be TRBD1 or TRBD2 (6 bases each). This chain's CDR3 is CASSQEGHRQETQYF. For the CDR3, the DNA is TGTGCCAGCAGCCAGGAGGGACATCGACAAGAGACCCAGTACTTC.